This TCR beta chain comes out of a study of blood T cell repertoires in COVID-19. The wider study: PBMCs, B-cell-depleted T cells, or T cells were the source of the cDNA or gDNA that made up the material.

Seattle-derived patients entered the study during active infection and were followed longitudinally. Measured with immunoSEQ multiplex PCR; TCRdb has only the in-frame clones, and not every one. The sample holds tens of thousands of clones, 75% to 80% seen once. The specimen was peripheral blood. The clonotype comes from a man aged 65 to 85 with COVID-19, enrolled during active disease.

CDR3: CASSSNLLPSYNEQFF. DNA for the CDR3: TGTGCCAGCAGCTCGAACTTACTCCCCTCCTACAATGAGCAGTTCTTC. The rearrangement links TRBV5-6 to TRBJ2-1; D not certain. V was trimmed by 3 bases and J by 0 bases, leaving 13 bases between them. The CDR3 totals 16 residues. Germline V gene lookup returns CDR1 SGHDT and CDR2 YYEEEE.